This T cell receptor (beta chain) was identified during a study of T cell responses to AZD1222 COVID-19 vaccine. Assay used: immunoSEQ multiplex PCR; TCRdb lists only in-frame clones, some missing. The table includes around 110,000 clones, around 91% detected once. The sequence derives from an adult who received the AZD1222 COVID-19 vaccine. The source material was peripheral blood, sampled 28 days after the second AZD1222 dose.

The CDR3 sequence is CASSPSVGYNEQFF. CDR3 bases: TGCGCCAGCAGCCCATCGGTTGGCTACAATGAGCAGTTCTTC. The J gene is TRBJ2-1, the V gene TRBV5-1, with D hard to call. The CDR3 runs to 14 residues. V gave up 4 bases and J gave up 3 bases, with 11 bases separating them. CDR1 is SGHRS, CDR2 YFSETQ, per germline.